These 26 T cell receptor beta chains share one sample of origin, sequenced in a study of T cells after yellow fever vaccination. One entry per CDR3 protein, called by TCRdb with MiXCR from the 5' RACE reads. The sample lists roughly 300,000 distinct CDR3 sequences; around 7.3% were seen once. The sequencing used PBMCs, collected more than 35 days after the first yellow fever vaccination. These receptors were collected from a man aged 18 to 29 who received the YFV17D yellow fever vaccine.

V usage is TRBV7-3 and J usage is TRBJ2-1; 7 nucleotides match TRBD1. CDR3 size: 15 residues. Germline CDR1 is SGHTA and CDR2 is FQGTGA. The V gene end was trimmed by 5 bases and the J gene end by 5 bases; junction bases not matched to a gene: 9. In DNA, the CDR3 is TGTGCCAGCAGCCTCCCGGGACAGCAAAACAATGAGCAGTTCTTC. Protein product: CASSLPGQQNNEQFF.

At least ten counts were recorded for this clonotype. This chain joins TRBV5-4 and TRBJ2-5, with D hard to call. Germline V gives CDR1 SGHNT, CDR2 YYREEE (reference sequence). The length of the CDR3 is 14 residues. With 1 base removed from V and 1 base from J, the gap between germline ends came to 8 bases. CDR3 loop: CASSLLGLQETQYF. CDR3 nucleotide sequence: TGTGCCAGCAGCTTGTTAGGGCTCCAAGAGACCCAGTACTTC.

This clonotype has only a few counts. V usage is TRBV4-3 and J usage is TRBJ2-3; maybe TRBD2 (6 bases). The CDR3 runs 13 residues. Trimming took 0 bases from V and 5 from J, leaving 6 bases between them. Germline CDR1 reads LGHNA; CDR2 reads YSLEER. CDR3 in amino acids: CASSQEGGDTQYF. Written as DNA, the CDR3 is TGCGCCAGCAGCCAAGAGGGAGGAGATACGCAGTATTTT.

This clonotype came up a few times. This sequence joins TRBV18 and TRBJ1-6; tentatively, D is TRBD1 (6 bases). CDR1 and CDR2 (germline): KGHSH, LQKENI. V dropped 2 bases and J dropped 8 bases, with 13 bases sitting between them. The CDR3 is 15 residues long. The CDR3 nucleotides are TGTGCCAGCTCACCAACGGGGGCCGGGGATTCACCCCTCCACTTT. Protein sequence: CASSPTGAGDSPLHF.

This CDR3 is CSAGGTPNYGYTF. CDR3 nucleotide sequence: TGCAGTGCTGGAGGGACACCCAACTATGGCTACACCTTC. This chain links TRBV20-1 with TRBJ1-2; weak D call: TRBD1 (6 bases). The V gene's germline CDR1 is DFQATT and CDR2 SNEGSKA (reference sequence). Trimming stripped 5 bases from V and 2 bases from J, with 12 bases between. CDR3 length: 13 amino acids.

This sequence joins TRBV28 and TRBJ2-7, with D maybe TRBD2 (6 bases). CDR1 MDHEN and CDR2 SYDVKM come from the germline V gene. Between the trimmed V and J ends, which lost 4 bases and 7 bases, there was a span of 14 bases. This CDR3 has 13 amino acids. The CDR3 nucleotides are TGTGCCAGCAGTTCTCCCGCGGCGGGGGAGCAGTACGTC. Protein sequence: CASSSPAAGEQYV.

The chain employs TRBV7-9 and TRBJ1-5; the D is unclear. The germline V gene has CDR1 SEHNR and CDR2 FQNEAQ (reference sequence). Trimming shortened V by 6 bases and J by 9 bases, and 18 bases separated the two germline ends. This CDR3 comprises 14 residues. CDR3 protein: CASSSRGGQSPQHF. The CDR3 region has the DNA TGTGCCAGCAGTTCTCGTGGAGGGCAATCGCCCCAGCATTTT.

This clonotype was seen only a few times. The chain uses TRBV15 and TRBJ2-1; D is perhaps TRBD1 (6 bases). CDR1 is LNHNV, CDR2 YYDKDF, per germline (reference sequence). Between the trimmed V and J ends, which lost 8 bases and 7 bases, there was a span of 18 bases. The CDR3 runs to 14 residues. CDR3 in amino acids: CATGWALDRNEQFF. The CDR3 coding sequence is TGTGCCACCGGATGGGCTCTCGACAGGAATGAGCAGTTCTTC.

The DNA for the CDR3 is TGCGCCAGCAGCGTCCGTGCCCGGGACACCTACAGCTATGGCTACACCTTC. Protein product: CASSVRARDTYSYGYTF. This rearrangement joins TRBV5-1 to TRBJ1-2; perhaps TRBD1 as D (6 bases). The CDR3 length is 17 residues. Germline V gene data show CDR1 as SGHRS and CDR2 as YFSETQ. V lost 4 bases, J lost 4 bases, and 23 bases lay in between.

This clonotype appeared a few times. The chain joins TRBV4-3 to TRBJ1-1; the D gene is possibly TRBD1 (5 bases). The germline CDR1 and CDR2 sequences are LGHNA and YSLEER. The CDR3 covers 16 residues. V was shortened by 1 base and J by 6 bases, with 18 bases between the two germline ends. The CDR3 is CASSQVWTRGRAEAFF. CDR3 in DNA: TGCGCCAGCAGCCAAGTTTGGACACGGGGTCGCGCTGAAGCTTTCTTT.

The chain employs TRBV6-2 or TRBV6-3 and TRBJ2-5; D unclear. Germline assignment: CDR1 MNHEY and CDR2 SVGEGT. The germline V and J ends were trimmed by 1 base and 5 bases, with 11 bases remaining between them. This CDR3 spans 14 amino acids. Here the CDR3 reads CASSYFPNLETQYF. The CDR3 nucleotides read TGTGCCAGCAGTTACTTTCCAAACTTGGAGACCCAGTACTTC.

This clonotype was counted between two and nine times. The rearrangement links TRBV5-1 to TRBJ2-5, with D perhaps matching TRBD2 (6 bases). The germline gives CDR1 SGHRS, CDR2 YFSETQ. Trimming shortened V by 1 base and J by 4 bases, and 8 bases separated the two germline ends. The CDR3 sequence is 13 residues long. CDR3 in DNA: TGCGCCAGCAGCTTGTACGGGGGAGAGACCCAGTACTTC. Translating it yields CASSLYGGETQYF. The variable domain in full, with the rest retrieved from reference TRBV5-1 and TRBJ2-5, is KAGVTQTPRYLIKTRGQQVTLSCSPISGHRSVSWYQQTPGQGLQFLFEYFSETQRNKGNFPGRFSGRQFSNSRSEMNVSTLELGDSALYLCASSLYGGETQYFGPGTRLLVL.

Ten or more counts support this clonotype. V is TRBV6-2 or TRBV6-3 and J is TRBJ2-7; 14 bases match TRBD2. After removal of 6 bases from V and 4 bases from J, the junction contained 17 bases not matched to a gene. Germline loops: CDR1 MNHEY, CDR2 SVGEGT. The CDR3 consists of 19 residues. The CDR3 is CASSYPTDRTSGGSYEQYF. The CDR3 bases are TGTGCCAGCAGCTACCCAACGGATCGGACTAGCGGGGGGTCGTACGAGCAGTACTTC.

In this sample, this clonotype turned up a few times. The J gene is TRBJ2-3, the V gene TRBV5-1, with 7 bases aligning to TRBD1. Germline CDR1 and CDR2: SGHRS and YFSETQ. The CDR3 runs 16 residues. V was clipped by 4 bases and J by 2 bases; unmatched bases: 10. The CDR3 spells CASSGVTGALTDTQYF. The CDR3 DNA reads TGCGCCAGCAGCGGTGTAACAGGGGCCCTCACAGATACGCAGTATTTT.

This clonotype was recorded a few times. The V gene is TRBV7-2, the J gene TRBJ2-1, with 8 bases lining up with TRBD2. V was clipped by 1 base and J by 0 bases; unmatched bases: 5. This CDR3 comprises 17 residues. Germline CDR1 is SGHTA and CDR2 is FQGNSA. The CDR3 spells CASSLGSGALSYNEQFF. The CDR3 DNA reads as TGTGCCAGCAGCTTAGGTAGCGGGGCCCTCTCCTACAATGAGCAGTTCTTC.

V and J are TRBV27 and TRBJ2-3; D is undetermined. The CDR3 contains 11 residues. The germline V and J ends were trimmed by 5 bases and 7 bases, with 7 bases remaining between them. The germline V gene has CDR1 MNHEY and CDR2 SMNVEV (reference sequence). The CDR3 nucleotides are TGTGCCAGCAGTACGACGCATACGCAGTATTTT. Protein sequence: CASSTTHTQYF.

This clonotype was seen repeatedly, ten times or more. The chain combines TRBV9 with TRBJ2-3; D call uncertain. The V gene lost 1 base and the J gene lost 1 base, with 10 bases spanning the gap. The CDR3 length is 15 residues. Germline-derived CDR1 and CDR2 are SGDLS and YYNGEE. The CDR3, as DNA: TGTGCCAGCAGCGTAAGTGGGTCGGGCACAGATACGCAGTATTTT. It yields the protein CASSVSGSGTDTQYF.

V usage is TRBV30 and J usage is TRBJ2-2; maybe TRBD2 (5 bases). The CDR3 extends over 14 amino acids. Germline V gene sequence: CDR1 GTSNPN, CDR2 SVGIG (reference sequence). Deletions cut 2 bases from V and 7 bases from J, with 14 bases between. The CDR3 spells CAWSREGGYGELFF. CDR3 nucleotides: TGTGCCTGGAGTAGGGAAGGAGGATACGGGGAGCTGTTTTTT.

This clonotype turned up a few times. The CDR3 protein is CATSREGDTQYF. In nucleotides, the CDR3 is TGTGCCACCAGCAGAGAGGGGGATACGCAGTATTTT. J is TRBJ2-3 and V is TRBV15; D gene ambiguous. The CDR3 extends over 12 amino acids. Germline-derived CDR1 and CDR2 are LNHNV and YYDKDF (reference sequence). The germline V and J ends were trimmed by 0 bases and 6 bases, with 4 bases remaining between them.

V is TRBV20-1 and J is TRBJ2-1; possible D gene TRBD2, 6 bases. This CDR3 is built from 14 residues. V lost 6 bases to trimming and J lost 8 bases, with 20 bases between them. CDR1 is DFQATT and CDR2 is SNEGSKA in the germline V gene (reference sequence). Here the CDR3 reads CSALAPGVGDEQFF. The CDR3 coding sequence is TGCAGTGCCCTAGCCCCGGGGGTTGGCGATGAGCAGTTCTTC.

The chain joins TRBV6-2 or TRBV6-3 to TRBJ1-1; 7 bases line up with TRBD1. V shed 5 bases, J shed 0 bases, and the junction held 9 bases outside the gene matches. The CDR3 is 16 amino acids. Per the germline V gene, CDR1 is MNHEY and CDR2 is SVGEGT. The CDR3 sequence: CASSRPGQTMNTEAFF. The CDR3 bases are TGTGCCAGCAGTAGGCCGGGACAGACCATGAACACTGAAGCTTTCTTT.

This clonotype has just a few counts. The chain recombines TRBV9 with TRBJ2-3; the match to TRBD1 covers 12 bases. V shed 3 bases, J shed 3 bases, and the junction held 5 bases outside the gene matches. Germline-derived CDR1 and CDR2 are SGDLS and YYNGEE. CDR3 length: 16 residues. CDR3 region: CASSAPGQGATDTQYF. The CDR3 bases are TGTGCCAGCAGCGCACCGGGACAGGGGGCAACAGATACGCAGTATTTT.

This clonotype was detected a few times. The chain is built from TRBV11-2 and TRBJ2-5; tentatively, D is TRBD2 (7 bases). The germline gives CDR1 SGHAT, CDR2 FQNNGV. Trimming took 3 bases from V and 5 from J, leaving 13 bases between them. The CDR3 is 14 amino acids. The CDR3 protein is CASSFSEGGETQYF. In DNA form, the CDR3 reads TGTGCCAGCAGCTTCTCCGAGGGGGGGGAGACCCAGTACTTC. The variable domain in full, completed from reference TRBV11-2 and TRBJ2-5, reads EAGVAQSPRYKIIEKRQSVAFWCNPISGHATLYWYQQILGQGPKLLIQFQNNGVVDDSQLPKDRFSAERLKGVDSTLKIQPAKLEDSAVYLCASSFSEGGETQYFGPGTRLLVL.

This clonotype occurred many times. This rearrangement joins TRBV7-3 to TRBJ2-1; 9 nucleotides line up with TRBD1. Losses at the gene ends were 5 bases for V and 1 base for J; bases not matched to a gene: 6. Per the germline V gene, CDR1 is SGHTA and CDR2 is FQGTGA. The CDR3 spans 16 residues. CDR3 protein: CASSAPGTGSYNEQFF. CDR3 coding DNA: TGTGCCAGCAGCGCACCCGGGACAGGGTCCTACAATGAGCAGTTCTTC. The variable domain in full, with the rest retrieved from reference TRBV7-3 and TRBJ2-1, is GAGVSQTPSNKVTEKGKYVELRCDPISGHTALYWYRQSLGQGPEFLIYFQGTGAADDSGLPNDRFFAVRPEGSVSTLKIQRTERGDSAVYLCASSAPGTGSYNEQFFGPGTRLTVL.

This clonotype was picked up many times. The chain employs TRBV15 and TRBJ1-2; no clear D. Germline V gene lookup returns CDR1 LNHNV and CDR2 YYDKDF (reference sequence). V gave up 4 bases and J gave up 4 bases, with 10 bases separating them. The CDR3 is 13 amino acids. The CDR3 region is CATSIDGLYGYTF. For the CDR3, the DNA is TGTGCCACCAGCATAGACGGCCTCTATGGCTACACCTTC.

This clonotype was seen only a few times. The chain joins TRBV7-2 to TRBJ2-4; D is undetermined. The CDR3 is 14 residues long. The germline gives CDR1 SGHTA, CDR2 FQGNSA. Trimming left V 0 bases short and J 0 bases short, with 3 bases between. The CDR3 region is CASSLALAKNIQYF. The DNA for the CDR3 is TGTGCCAGCAGCTTAGCGCTAGCCAAAAACATTCAGTACTTC.